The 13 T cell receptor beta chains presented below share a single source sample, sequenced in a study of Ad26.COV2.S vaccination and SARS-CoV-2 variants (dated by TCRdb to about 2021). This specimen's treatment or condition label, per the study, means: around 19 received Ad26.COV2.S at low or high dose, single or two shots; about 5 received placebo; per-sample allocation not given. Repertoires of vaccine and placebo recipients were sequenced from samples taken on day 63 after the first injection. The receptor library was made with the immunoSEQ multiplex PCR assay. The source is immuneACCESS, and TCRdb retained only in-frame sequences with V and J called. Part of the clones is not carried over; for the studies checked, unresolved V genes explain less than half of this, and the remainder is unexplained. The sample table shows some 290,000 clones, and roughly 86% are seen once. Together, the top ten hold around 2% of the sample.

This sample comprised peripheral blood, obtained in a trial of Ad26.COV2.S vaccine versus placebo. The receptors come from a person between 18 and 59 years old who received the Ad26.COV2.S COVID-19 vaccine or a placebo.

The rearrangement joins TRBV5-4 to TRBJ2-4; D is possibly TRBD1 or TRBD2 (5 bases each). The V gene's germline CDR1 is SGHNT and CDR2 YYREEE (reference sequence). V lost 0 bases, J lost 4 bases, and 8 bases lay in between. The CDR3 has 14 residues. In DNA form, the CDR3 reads TGTGCCAGCAGCTTGGGGGACCCGAAAAACATTCAGTACTTC. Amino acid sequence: CASSLGDPKNIQYF.

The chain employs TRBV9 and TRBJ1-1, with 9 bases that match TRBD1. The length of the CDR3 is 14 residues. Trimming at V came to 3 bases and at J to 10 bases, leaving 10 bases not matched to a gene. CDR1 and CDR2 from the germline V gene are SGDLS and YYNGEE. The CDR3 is CASSALGQGGGAFF. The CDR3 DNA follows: TGTGCCAGCAGCGCGTTGGGACAGGGCGGAGGAGCTTTCTTT.

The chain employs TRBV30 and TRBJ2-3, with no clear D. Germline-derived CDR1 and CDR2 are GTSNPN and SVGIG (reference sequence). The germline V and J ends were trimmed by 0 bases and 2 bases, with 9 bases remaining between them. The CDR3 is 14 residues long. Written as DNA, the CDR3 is TGTGCCTGGAGTGTACTCCCCTTCACAGATACGCAGTATTTT. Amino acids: CAWSVLPFTDTQYF.

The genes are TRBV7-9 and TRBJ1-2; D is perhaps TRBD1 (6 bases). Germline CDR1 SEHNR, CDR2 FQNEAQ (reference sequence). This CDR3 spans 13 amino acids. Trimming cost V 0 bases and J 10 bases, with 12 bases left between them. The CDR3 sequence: CASSLAGARDYTF. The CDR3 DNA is TGTGCCAGCAGCTTAGCGGGGGCTAGGGACTACACCTTC.

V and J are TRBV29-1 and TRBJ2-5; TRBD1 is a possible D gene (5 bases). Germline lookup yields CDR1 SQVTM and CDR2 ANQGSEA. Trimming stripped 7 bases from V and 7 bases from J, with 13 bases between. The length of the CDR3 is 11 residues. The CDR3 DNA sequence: TGCAGCGCTATTACCACAGGGACCCAGTACTTC. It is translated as CSAITTGTQYF. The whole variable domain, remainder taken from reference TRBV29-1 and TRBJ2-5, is SAVISQKPSRDICQRGTSLTIQCQVDSQVTMMFWYRQQPGQSLTLIATANQGSEATYESGFVIDKFPISRPNLTFSTLTVSNMSPEDSSIYLCSAITTGTQYFGPGTRLLVL.

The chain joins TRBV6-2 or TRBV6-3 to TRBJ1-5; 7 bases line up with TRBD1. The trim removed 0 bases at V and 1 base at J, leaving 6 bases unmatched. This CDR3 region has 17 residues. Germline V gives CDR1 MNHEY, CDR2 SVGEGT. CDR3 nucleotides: TGTGCCAGCAGTTACTCGAGGAACAGGGGAAGCAATCAGCCCCAGCATTTT. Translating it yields CASSYSRNRGSNQPQHF.

The CDR3: CSVEDPRGHGGNTIYF. CDR3 DNA: TGCAGCGTTGAAGATCCCAGGGGTCACGGTGGAAACACCATATATTTT. The rearrangement links TRBV29-1 to TRBJ1-3; maybe TRBD1 (6 bases). The length of the CDR3 is 16 residues. V dropped 0 bases and J dropped 3 bases, with 15 bases sitting between them. Germline-derived CDR1 and CDR2 are SQVTM and ANQGSEA.

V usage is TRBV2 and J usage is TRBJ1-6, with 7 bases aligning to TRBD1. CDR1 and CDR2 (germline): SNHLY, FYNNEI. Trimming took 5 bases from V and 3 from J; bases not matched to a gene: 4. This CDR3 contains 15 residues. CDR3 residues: CASSRRDSYNSPLHF. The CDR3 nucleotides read TGTGCCAGCAGTCGCCGGGACAGCTATAATTCACCCCTCCACTTT.

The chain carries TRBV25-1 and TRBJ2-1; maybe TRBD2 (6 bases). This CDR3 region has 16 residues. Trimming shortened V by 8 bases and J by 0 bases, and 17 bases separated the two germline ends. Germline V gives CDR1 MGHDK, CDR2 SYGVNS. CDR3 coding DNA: TGTGCCAGCGCCCGAGGCGGGGCCCCCTCCTACAATGAGCAGTTCTTC. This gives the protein CASARGGAPSYNEQFF.

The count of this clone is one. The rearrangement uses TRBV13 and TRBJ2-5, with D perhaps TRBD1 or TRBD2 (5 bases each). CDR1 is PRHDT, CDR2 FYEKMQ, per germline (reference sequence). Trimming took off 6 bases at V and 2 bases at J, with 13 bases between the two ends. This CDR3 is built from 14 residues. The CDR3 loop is CASSRFGAQETQYF. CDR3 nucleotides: TGTGCCAGCAGTCGATTCGGGGCTCAAGAGACCCAGTACTTC.

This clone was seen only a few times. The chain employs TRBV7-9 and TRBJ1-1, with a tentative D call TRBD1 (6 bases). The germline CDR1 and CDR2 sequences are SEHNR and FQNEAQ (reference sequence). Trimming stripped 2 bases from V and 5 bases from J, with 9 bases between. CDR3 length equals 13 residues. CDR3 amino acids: CASSLTGRTEAFF. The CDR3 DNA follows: TGTGCCAGCAGCTTAACAGGGCGGACTGAAGCTTTCTTT. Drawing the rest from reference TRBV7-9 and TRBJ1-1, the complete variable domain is DTGVSQNPRHKITKRGQNVTFRCDPISEHNRLYWYRQTLGQGPEFLTYFQNEAQLEKSRLLSDRFSAERPKGSFSTLEIQRTEQGDSAMYLCASSLTGRTEAFFGQGTRLTVV.

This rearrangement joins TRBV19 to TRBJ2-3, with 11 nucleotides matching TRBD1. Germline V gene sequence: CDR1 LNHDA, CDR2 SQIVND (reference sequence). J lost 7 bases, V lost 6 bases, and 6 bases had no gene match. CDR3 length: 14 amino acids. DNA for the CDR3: TGTGCCAGTAGCCCGGGACAGGGGGTGAATACGCAGTATTTT. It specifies CASSPGQGVNTQYF.

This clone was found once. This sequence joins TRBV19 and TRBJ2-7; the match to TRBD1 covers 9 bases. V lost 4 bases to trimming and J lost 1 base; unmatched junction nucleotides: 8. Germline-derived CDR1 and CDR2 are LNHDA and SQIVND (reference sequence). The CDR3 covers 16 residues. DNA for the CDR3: TGTGCCAGTAGTACCAGGACAGGGGTTTTATCCTACGAGCAGTACTTC. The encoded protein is CASSTRTGVLSYEQYF.